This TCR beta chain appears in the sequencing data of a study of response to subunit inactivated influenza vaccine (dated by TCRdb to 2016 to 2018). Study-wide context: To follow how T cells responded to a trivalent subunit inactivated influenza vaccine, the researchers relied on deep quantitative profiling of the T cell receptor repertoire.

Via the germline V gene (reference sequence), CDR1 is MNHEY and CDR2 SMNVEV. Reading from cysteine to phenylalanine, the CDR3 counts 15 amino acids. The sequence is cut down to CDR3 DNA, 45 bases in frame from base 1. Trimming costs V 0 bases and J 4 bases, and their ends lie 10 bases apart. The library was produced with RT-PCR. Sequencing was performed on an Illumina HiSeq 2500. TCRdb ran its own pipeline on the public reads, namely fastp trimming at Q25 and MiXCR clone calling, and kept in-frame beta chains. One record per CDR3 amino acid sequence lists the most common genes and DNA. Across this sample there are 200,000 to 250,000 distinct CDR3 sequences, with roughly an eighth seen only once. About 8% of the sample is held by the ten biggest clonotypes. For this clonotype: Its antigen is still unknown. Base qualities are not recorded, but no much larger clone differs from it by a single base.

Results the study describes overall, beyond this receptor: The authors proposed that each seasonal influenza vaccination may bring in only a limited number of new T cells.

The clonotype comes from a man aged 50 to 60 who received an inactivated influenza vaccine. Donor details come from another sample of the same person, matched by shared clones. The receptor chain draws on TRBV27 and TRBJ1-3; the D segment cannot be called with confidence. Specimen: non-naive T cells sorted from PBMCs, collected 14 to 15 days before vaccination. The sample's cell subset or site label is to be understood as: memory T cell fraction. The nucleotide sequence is TGTGCCAGCAGTTTATCCCCGGACCCGGGAAACACCATATATTTT. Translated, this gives CASSLSPDPGNTIYF.